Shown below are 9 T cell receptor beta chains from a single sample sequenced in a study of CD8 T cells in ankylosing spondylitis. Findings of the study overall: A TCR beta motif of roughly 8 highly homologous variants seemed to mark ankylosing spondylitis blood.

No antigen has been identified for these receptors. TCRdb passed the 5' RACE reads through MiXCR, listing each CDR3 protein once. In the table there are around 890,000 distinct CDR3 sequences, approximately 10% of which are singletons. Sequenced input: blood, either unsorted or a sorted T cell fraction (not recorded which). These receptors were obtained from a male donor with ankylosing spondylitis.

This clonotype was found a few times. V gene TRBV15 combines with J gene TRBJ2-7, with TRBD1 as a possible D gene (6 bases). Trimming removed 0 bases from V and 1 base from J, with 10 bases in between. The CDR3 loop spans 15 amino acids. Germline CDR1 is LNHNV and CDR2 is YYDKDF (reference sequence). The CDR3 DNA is TGTGCCACCAGCAGAGATAACACAGGGTCCTACGAGCAGTACTTC. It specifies CATSRDNTGSYEQYF.

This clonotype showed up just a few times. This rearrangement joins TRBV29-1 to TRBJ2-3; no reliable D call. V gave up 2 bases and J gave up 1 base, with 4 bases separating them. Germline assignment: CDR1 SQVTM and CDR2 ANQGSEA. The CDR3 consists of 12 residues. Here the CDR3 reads CSVEMGTDTQYF. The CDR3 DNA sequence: TGCAGCGTTGAAATGGGCACAGATACGCAGTATTTT.

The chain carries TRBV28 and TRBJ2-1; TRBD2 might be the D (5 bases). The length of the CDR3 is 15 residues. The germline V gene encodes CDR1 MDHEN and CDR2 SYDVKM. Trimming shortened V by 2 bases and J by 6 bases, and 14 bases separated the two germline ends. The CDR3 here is CASSLEGGNGNEQFF. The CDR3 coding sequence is TGTGCCAGCAGTTTAGAGGGTGGGAATGGCAATGAGCAGTTCTTC.

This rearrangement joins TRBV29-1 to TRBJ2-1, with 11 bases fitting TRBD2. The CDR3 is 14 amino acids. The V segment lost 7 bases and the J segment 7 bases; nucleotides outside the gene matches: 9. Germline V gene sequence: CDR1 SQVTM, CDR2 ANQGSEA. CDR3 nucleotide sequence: TGCAGCGCCAATAGCGGGAGGGCCCGGAATGAGCAGTTCTTC. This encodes CSANSGRARNEQFF.

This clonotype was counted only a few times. The CDR3, as DNA: TGTGCCAGCAGCTTAGGACGGGGTGTGGGCGAGCAGTACTTC. Protein product: CASSLGRGVGEQYF. The rearrangement links TRBV7-2 to TRBJ2-7; D perhaps matches TRBD2 (5 bases). Per germline, CDR1 SGHTA and CDR2 FQGNSA. V was trimmed by 1 base and J by 6 bases, leaving 13 bases between them. This CDR3 contains 14 residues. The complete variable domain, with remaining parts taken from reference TRBV7-2 and TRBJ2-7, reads GAGVSQSPSNKVTEKGKDVELRCDPISGHTALYWYRQSLGQGLEFLIYFQGNSAPDKSGLPSDRFSAERTGGSVSTLTIQRTQQEDSAVYLCASSLGRGVGEQYFGPGTRLTVT.

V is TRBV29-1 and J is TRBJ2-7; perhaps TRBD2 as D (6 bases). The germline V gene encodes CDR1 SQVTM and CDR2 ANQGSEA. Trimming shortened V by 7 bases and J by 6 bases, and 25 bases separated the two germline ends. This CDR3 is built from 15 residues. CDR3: CSAVTRGSRLGEQYF. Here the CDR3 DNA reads TGCAGCGCCGTGACGCGGGGCAGCCGATTAGGCGAGCAGTACTTC.

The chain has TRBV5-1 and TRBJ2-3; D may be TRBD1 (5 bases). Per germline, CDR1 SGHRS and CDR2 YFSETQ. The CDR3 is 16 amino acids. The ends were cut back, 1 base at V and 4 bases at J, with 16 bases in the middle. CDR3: CASSLQPGLVADTQYF. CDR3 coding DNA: TGCGCCAGCAGCTTGCAGCCAGGGCTCGTTGCAGATACGCAGTATTTT.

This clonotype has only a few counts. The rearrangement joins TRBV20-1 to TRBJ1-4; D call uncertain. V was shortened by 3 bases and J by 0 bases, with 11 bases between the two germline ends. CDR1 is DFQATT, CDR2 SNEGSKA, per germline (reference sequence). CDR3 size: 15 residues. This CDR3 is CSARRDLATNEKLFF. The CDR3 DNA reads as TGCAGTGCTAGGCGTGACCTTGCAACTAATGAAAAACTGTTTTTT.

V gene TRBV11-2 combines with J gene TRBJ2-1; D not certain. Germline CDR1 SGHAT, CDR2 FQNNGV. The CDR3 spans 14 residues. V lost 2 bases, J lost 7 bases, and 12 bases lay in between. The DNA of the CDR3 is TGTGCCAGCAGCTTATCCCCTTCGCAGAATGAGCAGTTCTTC. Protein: CASSLSPSQNEQFF.